One T cell receptor (beta chain) is described in this entry. The sample belongs to a study of blood T cell repertoires in COVID-19. V shed 3 bases and J 1 base; nucleotides not matched to a gene: 3. Germline-derived CDR1 and CDR2 are SGHVS and FNYEAQ. The CDR3 length is 15 residues. Clones were sequenced by immunoSEQ multiplex PCR, and TCRdb holds only the in-frame ones, with some missing. Of roughly 230,000 clones in the sample, roughly 81% are singletons; the top ten hold about 6.9%. The specimen sequenced was PBMCs or T cells enriched from blood (not recorded which). The receptor was isolated from a woman aged 50 to 60 who had been exposed to COVID-19. The gene calls are TRBV7-6 and TRBJ2-3; 8 nucleotides line up with TRBD2. CDR3 nucleotides: TGTGCCAGCAGCTTGGGTAGCGGGGGCACAGATACGCAGTATTTT. Residues: CASSLGSGGTDTQYF.